This T cell receptor beta chain originates from a study of T cell repertoires in cytomegalovirus infection. Study-wide context: Indications of both CMV infection and matching HLA type were provided by public TCR beta signatures.

This clonotype was observed many times. The antigen is not known. Regarding the study as a whole: Public TCR beta family frequency separated CMV-and-HLA carriers, including in an independent cohort. Clonotypes of TCR beta that were HLA-C-restricted and CMV-specific dominated the ex vivo response.

The CDR3 totals 16 residues. Germline V lookup: CDR1 SGHTA, CDR2 FQGNSA. V lost 1 base to trimming and J lost 0 bases, with 13 bases between them. TCRdb independently ran MiXCR on the reads; one entry per CDR3 protein. Counted here are about 310,000 distinct CDR3 sequences, about a sixth occurring once; the ten biggest clones make up more than 10%. The J gene is TRBJ2-7, the V gene TRBV7-2; D may be TRBD2 (5 bases). This TCR came from a human donor in good health (CMV status not recorded). Some clones in this sample may be carry-over from other donors' samples. Sequencing input: PBMCs. The chain's CDR3 is CASSLVGVVSSYEQYF. CDR3 nucleotide sequence: TGTGCCAGCAGCTTAGTCGGGGTCGTAAGCTCCTACGAGCAGTACTTC.